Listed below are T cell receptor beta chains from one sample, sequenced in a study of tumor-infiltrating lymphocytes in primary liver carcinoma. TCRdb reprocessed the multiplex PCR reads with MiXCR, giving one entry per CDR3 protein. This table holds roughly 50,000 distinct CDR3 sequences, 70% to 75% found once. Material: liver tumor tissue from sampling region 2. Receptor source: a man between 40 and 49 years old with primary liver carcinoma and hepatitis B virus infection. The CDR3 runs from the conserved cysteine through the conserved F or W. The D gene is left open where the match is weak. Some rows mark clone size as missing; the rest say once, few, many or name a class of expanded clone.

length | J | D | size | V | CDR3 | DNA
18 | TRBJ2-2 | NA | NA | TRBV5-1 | CASSLMFGGTVNVGELFF | TGCGCCAGCAGCTTGATGTTTGGAGGGACGGTGAACGTCGGGGAGCTGTTTTTT
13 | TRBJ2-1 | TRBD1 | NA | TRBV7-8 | CASVGQGGVEQFF | TGTGCCAGCGTGGGACAGGGCGGTGTTGAGCAGTTCTTC
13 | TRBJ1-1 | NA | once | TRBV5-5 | CASSPTGSSPEGF | TGTGCCAGCAGTCCTACAGGATCTTCCCCTGAAGGTTTT
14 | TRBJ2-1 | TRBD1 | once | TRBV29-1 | CSVVSGTANNGQFF | TGCAGCGTCGTCTCCGGGACAGCCAACAATGGGCAGTTCTTC
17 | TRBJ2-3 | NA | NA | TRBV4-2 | CASNQDGYRGSTDTQYF | TGTGCCAGCAACCAAGATGGATACAGAGGGAGCACGGATACGCAGTATTTT
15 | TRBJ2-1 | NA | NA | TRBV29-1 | CSVEDPRPPYNEQFF | TGCAGCGTTGAGGACCCCCGGCCCCCTTACAATGAGCAGTTCTTC
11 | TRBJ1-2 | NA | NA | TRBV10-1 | CTSSVRYGYTF | TGCACCAGCAGTGTTCGCTATGGGTACACCTTC
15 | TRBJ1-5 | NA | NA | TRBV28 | CASSPTNRAYQPQHF | TGTGCCAGCAGTCCCACTAACAGGGCCTATCAACCCCAGCATTTT
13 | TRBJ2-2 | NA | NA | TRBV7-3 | CAGSLSGTGELFF | TGTGCCGGCAGCTTATCCGGCACCGGGGAGCTGTTTTTT
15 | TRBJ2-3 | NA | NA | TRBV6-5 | CASSHSGGTGGTQYF | TGTGCCAGCAGTCACTCGGGCGGGACTGGAGGTACGCAGTATTTT
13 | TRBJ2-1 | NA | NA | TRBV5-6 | CASSLVLTDVQFF | TGTGCCAGCAGCTTGGTACTAACAGATGTGCAGTTCTTC
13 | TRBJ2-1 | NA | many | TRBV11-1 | CASSFSEIHEQFF | TGTGCCAGCAGCTTTTCTGAAATCCATGAGCAGTTCTTC
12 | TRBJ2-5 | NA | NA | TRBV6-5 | CARHGEEETQYF | TGTGCCCGCCATGGAGAGGAAGAGACGCAGTACTTC
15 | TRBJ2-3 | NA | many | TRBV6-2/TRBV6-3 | CASSSRSGSTDTQYF | TGTGCCAGCAGTTCCCGCAGCGGGAGCACAGATACGCAGTATTTT
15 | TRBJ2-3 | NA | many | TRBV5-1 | CASSLVGGRTDTQYF | TGTGCCAGCAGTTTAGTTGGGGGTCGCACAGATACGCAGTATTTT
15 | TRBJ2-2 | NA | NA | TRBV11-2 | CASLPPEVYTGELLF | TGTGCCAGCCTCCCACCGGAAGTGTACACCGGGGAGCTGCTTTTC
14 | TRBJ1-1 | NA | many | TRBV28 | CASLPVGWDTEAFF | TGTGCCAGCCTTCCCGTGGGGTGGGACACTGAAGCTTTCTTT
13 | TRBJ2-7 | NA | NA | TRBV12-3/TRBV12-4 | CASSQERAAEQYF | TGTGCCAGCAGTCAAGAGAGGGCTGCCGAGCAGTACTTC
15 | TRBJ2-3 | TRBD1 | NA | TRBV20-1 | CSAQLGTGMEDTQYF | TGCAGTGCTCAACTTGGGACAGGGATGGAAGATACGCAGTATTTT
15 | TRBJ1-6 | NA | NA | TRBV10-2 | CSSRNPVSNNSPLHF | TGCTCCAGCAGGAACCCAGTGAGTAATAATTCACCCCTCCACTTT
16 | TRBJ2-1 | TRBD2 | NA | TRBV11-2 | CDSSLDIGLAMCEQRF | TGTGACAGCAGCTTGGATATCGGACTAGCCATGTGTGAGCAGCGCTTC
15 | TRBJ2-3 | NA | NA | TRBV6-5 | CASSSGGGGMDTQYF | TGTGCCAGCAGTTCAGGGGGAGGGGGTATGGATACGCAGTATTTT
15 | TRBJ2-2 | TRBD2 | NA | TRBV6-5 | CASKAGELKAGELFF | TGTGCCAGCAAAGCGGGAGAATTAAAGGCCGGGGAGCTGTTTTTT
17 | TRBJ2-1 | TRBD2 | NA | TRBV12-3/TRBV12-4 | CASSLGSGTSGNAPGFF | TGTGCCAGCAGTTTAGGTTCGGGGACTAGCGGGAACGCACCTGGGTTCTTC
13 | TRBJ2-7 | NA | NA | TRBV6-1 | CAICELVFYEQYF | TGTGCCATCTGTGAATTGGTATTCTACGAGCAGTACTTC